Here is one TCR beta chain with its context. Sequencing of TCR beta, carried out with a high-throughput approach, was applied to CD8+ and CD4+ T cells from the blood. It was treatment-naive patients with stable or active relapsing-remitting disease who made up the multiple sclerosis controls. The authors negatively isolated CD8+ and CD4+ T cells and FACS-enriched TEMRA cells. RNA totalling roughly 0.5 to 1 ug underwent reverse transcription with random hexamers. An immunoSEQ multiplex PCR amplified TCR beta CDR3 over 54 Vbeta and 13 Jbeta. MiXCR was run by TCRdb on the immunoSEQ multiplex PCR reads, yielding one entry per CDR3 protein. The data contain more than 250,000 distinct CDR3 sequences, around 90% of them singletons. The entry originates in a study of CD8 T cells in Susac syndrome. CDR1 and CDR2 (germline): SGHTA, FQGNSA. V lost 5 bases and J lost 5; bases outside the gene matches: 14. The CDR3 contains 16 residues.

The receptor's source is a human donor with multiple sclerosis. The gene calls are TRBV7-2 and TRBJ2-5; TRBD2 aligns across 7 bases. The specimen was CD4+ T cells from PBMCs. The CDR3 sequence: CASSPTPLAARETQYF. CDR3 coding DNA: TGTGCCAGCAGCCCCACCCCTCTAGCGGCCCGCGAGACCCAGTACTTC.